These 20 T cell receptor beta chains originate from one sample sequenced in a study of shared clonotypes between healthy human individuals (dated by TCRdb to 2020 to 2022). The method behind the library was the immunoSEQ multiplex PCR assay. In TCRdb, the immuneACCESS table is reduced to in-frame sequences with V and J assigned. These tables do not hold every clone; where another copy was compared, an unresolved V gene accounts for under half, and the others remain unexplained. In this sample the table shows approximately 2.3 million clones, over 90% of which occur a single time. The top ten clonotypes cover 0.39% of the sample. Sequencing was done on a sample of naive CD4+ T cells from PBMCs. The cell subset or site label for this specimen denotes: CD45RA+ positively selected. The receptor source for this set is a man in his late teens or twenties in good health. Some clones in this sample may be carry-over from other donors' samples.

V usage is TRBV5-1 and J usage is TRBJ1-4; weak D call: TRBD1 (5 bases). V was shortened by 4 bases and J by 4 bases, with 11 bases between the two germline ends. This CDR3 contains 14 residues. Germline V gives CDR1 SGHRS, CDR2 YFSETQ. The CDR3 here is CASSTQGFNEKLFF. The CDR3, as DNA: TGCGCCAGCAGCACGCAGGGTTTTAATGAAAAACTGTTTTTT.

Turning to this clone: Other DNA sequences in this specimen translate into the identical CDR3. In nucleotides, the CDR3 is TGTGCCAGCTCACCACGACTGGCCTACGAGCAGTACTTC. Its translation: CASSPRLAYEQYF. The chain combines TRBV18 with TRBJ2-7; D unresolved. The V and J ends lost 1 base and 2 bases respectively, with 6 bases between them. Germline lookup yields CDR1 KGHSH and CDR2 LQKENI. The CDR3 runs 13 residues.

This clone has a single count. The chain couples TRBV9 to TRBJ2-3, with 11 bases identical to TRBD2. Germline V gene sequence: CDR1 SGDLS, CDR2 YYNGEE. V lost 4 bases to trimming and J lost 5 bases; unmatched junction nucleotides: 9. The CDR3 loop spans 16 amino acids. DNA for the CDR3: TGTGCCAGCAGCCGAACTAGCGGGAGTTTAGGAGATACGCAGTATTTT. Protein sequence: CASSRTSGSLGDTQYF.

This clone appeared once. This chain connects TRBV6-5 to TRBJ2-3; 11 bases are shared with TRBD1. This CDR3 is 14 amino acids long. Germline values: CDR1 MNHEY, CDR2 SVGAGI. V lost 6 bases to trimming and J lost 4 bases; unmatched junction nucleotides: 3. As DNA, the CDR3 is TGTGCCAGCAGGGGGACAGGGGGAGCAGATACGCAGTATTTT. Protein sequence: CASRGTGGADTQYF.

This chain connects TRBV4-1 to TRBJ2-5, with D perhaps matching TRBD1 or TRBD2 (5 bases each). The CDR3 totals 14 residues. The germline gives CDR1 MGHRA, CDR2 YSYEKL. Trimming removed 4 bases from V and 2 bases from J, with 11 bases in between. CDR3 protein: CASSPGTRQETQYF. DNA for the CDR3: TGCGCCAGCAGCCCCGGGACCCGGCAAGAGACCCAGTACTTC.

This chain links TRBV9 with TRBJ2-7, with TRBD2 identical over 7 bases. The ends lost 0 bases at V and 2 bases at J; junction bases unmatched: 8. Germline V gives CDR1 SGDLS, CDR2 YYNGEE. The length of the CDR3 is 16 residues. CDR3 coding DNA: TGTGCCAGCAGCGTAGGGCCCCTCGCGGGGGCCTACGAGCAGTACTTC. The encoded protein is CASSVGPLAGAYEQYF.

The chain has TRBV6-5 and TRBJ2-1, with 9 bases fitting TRBD1. V lost 7 bases to trimming and J lost 9 bases; unmatched junction nucleotides: 10. Per germline, CDR1 MNHEY and CDR2 SVGAGI. This CDR3 is 14 amino acids long. The CDR3 protein is CASTPGQGKGEQFF. The DNA of the CDR3 is TGTGCCAGCACCCCGGGACAGGGCAAAGGTGAGCAGTTCTTC.

Notes on this clone: Other DNA sequences in this specimen translate into the identical CDR3. V gene TRBV7-2 combines with J gene TRBJ2-4; D possibly corresponds to TRBD2 (6 bases). V gave up 0 bases and J gave up 7 bases, with 7 bases separating them. Per germline, CDR1 SGHTA and CDR2 FQGNSA. This CDR3 has 13 residues. The CDR3 here is CASSLARGNIQYF. The CDR3, as DNA: TGTGCCAGCAGCTTAGCCCGGGGGAACATTCAGTACTTC.

This chain uses TRBV4-3 with TRBJ2-2; 8 bases are shared with TRBD1. Losses at the gene ends were 5 bases for V and 0 bases for J; bases not matched to a gene: 8. The CDR3 extends over 17 amino acids. The V gene's germline CDR1 is LGHNA and CDR2 YSLEER. CDR3 nucleotides: TGCGCCAGCAGCTCCCTCCCAGGGGGCGCGAACACCGGGGAGCTGTTTTTT. Its translation: CASSSLPGGANTGELFF.

This clone was detected once. The same CDR3 can be traced to other DNA sequences in this sample. This sequence joins TRBV7-9 and TRBJ1-2; D not resolved. The V and J ends lost 5 bases and 4 bases respectively, with 11 bases between them. Germline lookup yields CDR1 SEHNR and CDR2 FQNEAQ (reference sequence). The CDR3 has 13 amino acids. The CDR3 nucleotides read TGTGCCAGCAGCCCAAGTGGGGTCTATGGCTACACCTTC. As protein: CASSPSGVYGYTF.

Here the CDR3 reads CASSPRDMSGRGIQYF. The CDR3 nucleotides read TGTGCCAGCAGCCCCCGCGACATGTCGGGGCGGGGGATCCAGTACTTC. This chain links TRBV11-2 with TRBJ2-5; 7 bases agree with TRBD2. With V trimmed by 5 bases and J by 10 bases, 19 bases remained unmatched. The germline V gene encodes CDR1 SGHAT and CDR2 FQNNGV. The CDR3 runs to 16 residues.

This CDR3 is CASSPLSGRFGEKLFF. CDR3 coding DNA: TGTGCCAGCAGCCCCCTTTCGGGACGATTTGGTGAAAAACTGTTTTTT. The rearrangement uses TRBV14 and TRBJ1-4, with D maybe TRBD1 (5 bases). V lost 4 bases and J 7 bases, leaving 19 bases between the germline ends. This CDR3 is 16 amino acids long. The germline CDR1 and CDR2 sequences are SGHDN and FVKESK.

This clone was picked up one time. The chain couples TRBV7-2 to TRBJ2-7, with TRBD2 matching 10 bases. The CDR3 spans 15 residues. V was clipped by 4 bases and J by 3 bases; unmatched bases: 6. In germline, CDR1 is SGHTA, CDR2 FQGNSA. The CDR3 loop reads CASSSPGLALYEQYF. As DNA, the CDR3 is TGTGCCAGCAGCTCACCGGGACTAGCGCTCTACGAGCAGTACTTC.

V is TRBV5-4 and J is TRBJ1-1, with D unclear. The ends were cut back, 5 bases at V and 3 bases at J, with 11 bases in the middle. The CDR3 totals 13 residues. Germline CDR1 and CDR2: SGHNT and YYREEE (reference sequence). The CDR3 sequence is CASRQNQDTEAFF. In DNA, the CDR3 is TGTGCCAGCAGACAGAACCAGGACACTGAAGCTTTCTTT.

The rearrangement joins TRBV5-1 to TRBJ2-1; TRBD2 matches at 10 bases. Per germline, CDR1 SGHRS and CDR2 YFSETQ. The V and J ends lost 4 bases and 5 bases, in that order; junction bases with no gene match: 6. The CDR3 runs 15 residues. CDR3 region: CASSIGLADHNEQFF. As DNA, the CDR3 is TGCGCCAGCAGCATCGGACTAGCGGACCACAATGAGCAGTTCTTC.

This clone has only one observation. V usage is TRBV11-2 and J usage is TRBJ2-1; 9 bases line up with TRBD2. CDR3 length: 15 residues. Germline trimming cut 5 bases from V and 6 bases from J; bases unmatched to any gene: 8. Germline CDR1 reads SGHAT; CDR2 reads FQNNGV. This chain's CDR3 is CASSLLAGTGNEQFF. The DNA for the CDR3 is TGTGCCAGCAGCCTTCTAGCGGGGACCGGCAATGAGCAGTTCTTC.

The chain links TRBV7-3 to TRBJ1-4; the D is unclear. Germline V lookup: CDR1 SGHTA, CDR2 FQGTGA. This CDR3 region has 15 residues. Trimming removed 2 bases at V and 5 bases at J, with 12 bases between. In DNA form, the CDR3 reads TGTGCCAGCAGCTTAGGGCTCGGAGGGAATGAAAAACTGTTTTTT. This codes for CASSLGLGGNEKLFF.

The genes are TRBV6-5 and TRBJ2-3; either TRBD1 or TRBD2 may supply D (5 bases each). This CDR3 spans 15 amino acids. V lost 0 bases and J lost 4, with 11 bases in between. CDR1 MNHEY and CDR2 SVGAGI come from the germline V gene. CDR3 protein: CASSYSGQGPDTQYF. The DNA of the CDR3 is TGTGCCAGCAGTTACTCGGGGCAGGGACCAGATACGCAGTATTTT.

J is TRBJ1-3 and V is TRBV30; D remains ambiguous. The germline V gene encodes CDR1 GTSNPN and CDR2 SVGIG (reference sequence). CDR3 length: 13 amino acids. Trimming removed 6 bases from V and 0 bases from J, with 9 bases in between. CDR3 DNA: TGTGCCTGCCGACTGGGCTCTGGAAACACCATATATTTT. This translates into CACRLGSGNTIYF.

This clone appeared a single time. This chain uses TRBV5-5 with TRBJ2-7; weak D call: TRBD2 (6 bases). Between the trimmed V and J ends, which lost 5 bases and 0 bases, there was a span of 12 bases. Germline loops: CDR1 SGHKS, CDR2 YYEKEE (reference sequence). The CDR3 has 14 amino acids. The CDR3 coding sequence is TGTGCCAGCAGTAGGGACTCGTACTCCTACGAGCAGTACTTC. This gives the protein CASSRDSYSYEQYF. The full variable domain, in which reference TRBV5-5 and TRBJ2-7 provide the parts outside the CDR3, is DAGVTQSPTHLIKTRGQQVTLRCSPISGHKSVSWYQQVLGQGPQFIFQYYEKEERGRGNFPDRFSARQFPNYSSELNVNALLLGDSALYLCASSRDSYSYEQYFGPGTRLTVT.